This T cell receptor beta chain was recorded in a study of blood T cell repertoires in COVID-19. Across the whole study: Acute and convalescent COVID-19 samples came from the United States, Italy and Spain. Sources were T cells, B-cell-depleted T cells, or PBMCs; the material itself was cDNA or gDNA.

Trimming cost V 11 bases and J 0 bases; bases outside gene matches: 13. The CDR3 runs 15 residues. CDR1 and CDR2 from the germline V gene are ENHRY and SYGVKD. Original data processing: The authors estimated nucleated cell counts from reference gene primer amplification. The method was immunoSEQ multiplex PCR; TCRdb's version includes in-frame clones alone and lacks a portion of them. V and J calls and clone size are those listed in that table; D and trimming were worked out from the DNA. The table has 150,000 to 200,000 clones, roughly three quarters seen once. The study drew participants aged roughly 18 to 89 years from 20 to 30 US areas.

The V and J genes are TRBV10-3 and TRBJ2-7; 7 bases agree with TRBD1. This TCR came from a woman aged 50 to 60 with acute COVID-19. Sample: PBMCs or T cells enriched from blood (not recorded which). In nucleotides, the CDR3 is TGTGCCCCAAACACCGGGACAGAGTCCTCCTACGAGCAGTACGTC. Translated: CAPNTGTESSYEQYV.